A single sample gave rise to the 19 T cell receptor beta chains below, sequenced in a study of T cell repertoires in aging, cancer and after chemotherapy. Rearranged V-D-J TRB sequences were amplified with a mixed TRB-A/B primer pool. Using its own MiXCR run on the multiplex PCR reads, TCRdb lists one record per CDR3 protein. The sample records around 2,300 distinct CDR3 sequences, roughly 23% being singletons. TCR beta rearrangements were amplified from peripheral blood genomic DNA. Source material: blood. Source of these receptors: a human donor with a blood cancer.

The chain is built from TRBV5-1 and TRBJ2-3; 8 bases align to TRBD2. The CDR3 spans 17 residues. Trimming cost V 4 bases and J 3 bases; bases outside gene matches: 13. Germline CDR1 SGHRS, CDR2 YFSETQ. The CDR3 sequence: CASSASGLAGRTDTQYF. Here the CDR3 DNA reads TGCGCCAGCAGCGCTAGCGGTTTAGCGGGAAGAACAGATACGCAGTATTTT.

This clonotype qualifies as large (0.1 to 1%). CDR3 sequence (DNA): TGTGCCAGTAGTGGTTGGTATACGAACACCGGGGAGCTGTTTTTT. Residues: CASSGWYTNTGELFF. This rearrangement joins TRBV19 to TRBJ2-2; D uncertain. CDR1 LNHDA and CDR2 SQIVND come from the germline V gene (reference sequence). The CDR3 sequence is 15 residues long. V was trimmed by 5 bases and J by 0 bases, leaving 10 bases between them.

Within the sample, this clonotype is medium-sized. The V call is TRBV10-2, the J call TRBJ1-2; D not certain. Germline-derived CDR1 and CDR2 are WSHSY and SAAADI. Trimming removed 0 bases from V and 5 bases from J, with 10 bases in between. The CDR3 is made up of 14 amino acids. For the CDR3, the DNA is TGCGCCAGCAGTGAGTCCTCAGACATTTATGGCTACACCTTC. It translates to CASSESSDIYGYTF.

By sample share, this clonotype is medium-sized. This sequence joins TRBV20-1 and TRBJ2-3; D perhaps matches TRBD2 (6 bases). Germline CDR1 reads DFQATT; CDR2 reads SNEGSKA (reference sequence). Trimming left V 2 bases short and J 6 bases short, with 18 bases between. This CDR3 has 15 amino acids. CDR3 amino acids: CSARSGGADMDTQYF. The DNA for the CDR3 is TGCAGTGCTAGAAGCGGCGGGGCAGACATGGATACGCAGTATTTT.

This clonotype has only one observation. The chain carries TRBV19 and TRBJ2-7; 9 bases fit TRBD1. This CDR3 is 14 amino acids long. Germline CDR1 is LNHDA and CDR2 is SQIVND (reference sequence). V lost 1 base to trimming and J lost 2 bases; unmatched junction nucleotides: 0. Here the CDR3 reads CASSIGQGAYEQYF. The CDR3 bases are TGTGCCAGTAGTATAGGACAGGGGGCCTACGAGCAGTACTTC.

This clonotype is judged medium-sized (0.01 to 0.1%). V gene TRBV15 combines with J gene TRBJ1-5; a weak D match, TRBD1 (5 bases). The V end was cut by 1 base, the J end by 0 bases, with 10 bases between. CDR3 length: 16 residues. Germline-derived CDR1 and CDR2 are LNHNV and YYDKDF (reference sequence). In nucleotides, the CDR3 is TGTGCCACCAGCAGAGTCGGGGGACTTAGCAATCAGCCCCAGCATTTT. Translating it yields CATSRVGGLSNQPQHF.

The chain employs TRBV5-5 and TRBJ1-5; 10 bases are a match to TRBD1. Germline values: CDR1 SGHKS, CDR2 YYEKEE (reference sequence). V trimming: 4 bases; J trimming: 5 bases; junction bases outside the gene matches: 9. This CDR3 has 16 amino acids. This CDR3 reads CASSLGQGNFDQPQHF. DNA of the CDR3: TGTGCCAGCAGCCTGGGACAGGGGAATTTTGATCAGCCCCAGCATTTT.

This clonotype is judged large. The rearrangement joins TRBV29-1 to TRBJ2-5, with D possibly being TRBD1 or TRBD2 (6 bases each). V lost 7 bases and J lost 4, with 16 bases in between. The V gene's germline CDR1 is SQVTM and CDR2 ANQGSEA. This CDR3 has 13 residues. CDR3 loop: CSALRGGSETQYF. In DNA, the CDR3 is TGCAGCGCCCTTCGAGGGGGGTCAGAGACCCAGTACTTC.

The gene calls are TRBV6-1 and TRBJ2-5, with 14 nucleotides matching TRBD2. Germline lookup yields CDR1 MNHNS and CDR2 SASEGT. The CDR3 spans 16 residues. The V and J ends lost 2 bases and 7 bases, in that order; junction bases with no gene match: 6. The CDR3 sequence is CASSESTSGGAGTQYF. The CDR3 coding sequence is TGTGCCAGCAGTGAATCGACTAGCGGGGGGGCGGGGACCCAGTACTTC.

By share, this clonotype ranks as medium-sized. The chain carries TRBV11-3 and TRBJ1-3; D remains ambiguous. V was cut by 1 base and J by 6 bases, with 13 bases left in between. There are 15 residues in the CDR3. Germline values: CDR1 SGHNT, CDR2 YENEEA. This CDR3 is CASSLGRRTPNTIYF. The CDR3 DNA is TGTGCCAGCAGCTTAGGACGGAGGACTCCAAACACCATATATTTT. Using reference TRBV11-3 and TRBJ1-3 for the parts outside the CDR3, the full variable domain is EAGVVQSPRYKIIEKKQPVAFWCNPISGHNTLYWYLQNLGQGPELLIRYENEEAVDDSQLPKDRFSAERLKGVDSTLKIQPAELGDSAVYLCASSLGRRTPNTIYFGEGSWLTVV.

This clonotype rates as medium-sized. The chain uses TRBV6-1 and TRBJ2-1; a weak D match, TRBD2 (7 bases). Germline CDR1 reads MNHNS; CDR2 reads SASEGT. With 2 bases removed from V and 0 bases from J, the gap between germline ends came to 11 bases. This CDR3 contains 16 residues. CDR3 in amino acids: CASSESGGLSYNEQFF. For the CDR3, the DNA is TGTGCCAGCAGTGAATCCGGGGGGCTCTCCTACAATGAGCAGTTCTTC.

The chain links TRBV11-2 to TRBJ2-7, with unresolved D. V was trimmed by 5 bases and J by 0 bases, leaving 17 bases between them. There are 16 residues in the CDR3. Germline CDR1 reads SGHAT; CDR2 reads FQNNGV. This chain's CDR3 is CASSHLAVSLSYEQYF. CDR3 in DNA: TGTGCCAGCAGCCACCTGGCGGTTTCCCTCTCCTACGAGCAGTACTTC.

The chain has TRBV6-2 or TRBV6-3 and TRBJ2-1, with TRBD2 matching 13 bases. Germline values: CDR1 MNHEY, CDR2 SVGEGT. V was pared by 5 bases and J by 10 bases, with 5 bases of the junction left unmatched. The CDR3 is 14 residues long. The CDR3 region is CASSTGLAGEEQFF. The CDR3 nucleotides are TGTGCCAGCAGTACTGGACTAGCGGGAGAAGAGCAGTTCTTC.

This clonotype rates as medium-sized. The V and J genes are TRBV6-6 and TRBJ1-4, with D hard to call. Germline CDR1 MNHNY, CDR2 SVGAGI (reference sequence). This CDR3 is 15 amino acids long. Deletions cut 6 bases from V and 0 bases from J, with 11 bases between. As DNA, the CDR3 is TGTGCCAGCAGCCCTGGAGGTGCAACTAATGAAAAACTGTTTTTT. Translation: CASSPGGATNEKLFF.

By proportion, this clonotype is large. The chain carries TRBV27 and TRBJ2-2, with 7 bases identical to TRBD2. This CDR3 is 14 amino acids long. V was pared by 5 bases and J by 1 base, with 1 base of the junction left unmatched. Germline V gene sequence: CDR1 MNHEY, CDR2 SMNVEV (reference sequence). The CDR3 sequence: CASSTSVNTGELFF. The CDR3 DNA reads as TGTGCCAGCAGTACTAGCGTGAACACCGGGGAGCTGTTTTTT.

By share, this clonotype ranks as medium-sized. The rearrangement joins TRBV10-3 to TRBJ1-2, with no clear D. The V gene's germline CDR1 is ENHRY and CDR2 SYGVKD. Trimming shortened V by 3 bases and J by 2 bases, and 13 bases separated the two germline ends. The CDR3 consists of 15 residues. The CDR3 bases are TGTGCCATCAGTGATGCCGCAGGATCAAACTATGGCTACACCTTC. As protein: CAISDAAGSNYGYTF.

The chain employs TRBV4-1 and TRBJ1-6; 9 bases fit TRBD1. The germline V gene encodes CDR1 MGHRA and CDR2 YSYEKL. After removal of 3 bases from V and 12 bases from J, the junction contained 9 bases not matched to a gene. The CDR3 is 15 residues long. The CDR3 is CASSQYPGQGGPLHF. CDR3 in DNA: TGCGCCAGCAGCCAGTACCCGGGACAGGGCGGACCCCTCCACTTT.

This clonotype was counted only a few times. The V gene is TRBV20-1, the J gene TRBJ1-1; D unclear. This CDR3 spans 14 amino acids. Deletions cut 5 bases from V and 4 bases from J, with 17 bases between. Germline V gene sequence: CDR1 DFQATT, CDR2 SNEGSKA (reference sequence). The DNA of the CDR3 is TGCAGTGCTTCGGGCCCCCCGAGCGGCACTGAAGCTTTCTTT. Translated, it gives CSASGPPSGTEAFF.

This clonotype is classed as medium-sized (0.01 to 0.1%). The chain is built from TRBV15 and TRBJ1-6; D ambiguous. V was trimmed by 0 bases and J by 3 bases, leaving 12 bases between them. Per germline, CDR1 LNHNV and CDR2 YYDKDF (reference sequence). This CDR3 is built from 17 residues. The CDR3 loop reads CATSRDQRMGYNSPLHF. DNA of the CDR3: TGTGCCACCAGCAGAGATCAGAGGATGGGCTATAATTCACCCCTCCACTTT. The whole variable domain, filled in from reference TRBV15 and TRBJ1-6, reads DAMVIQNPRYQVTQFGKPVTLSCSQTLNHNVMYWYQQKSSQAPKLLFHYYDKDFNNEADTPDNFQSRRPNTSFCFLDIRSPGLGDTAMYLCATSRDQRMGYNSPLHFGNGTRLTVT.